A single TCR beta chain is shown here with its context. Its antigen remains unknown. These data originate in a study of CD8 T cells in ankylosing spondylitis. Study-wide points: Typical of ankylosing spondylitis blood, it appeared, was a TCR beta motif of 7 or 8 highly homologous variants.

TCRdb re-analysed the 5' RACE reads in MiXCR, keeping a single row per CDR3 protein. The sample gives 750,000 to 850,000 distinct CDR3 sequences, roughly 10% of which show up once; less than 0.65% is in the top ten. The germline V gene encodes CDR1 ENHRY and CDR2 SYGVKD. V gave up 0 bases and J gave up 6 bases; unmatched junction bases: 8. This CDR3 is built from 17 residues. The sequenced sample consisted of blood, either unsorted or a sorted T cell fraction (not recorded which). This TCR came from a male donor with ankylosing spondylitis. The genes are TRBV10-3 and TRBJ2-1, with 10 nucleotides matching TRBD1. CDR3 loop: CAISESGTGVQSNEQFF. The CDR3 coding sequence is TGTGCCATCAGTGAGTCCGGGACAGGGGTTCAAAGCAATGAGCAGTTCTTC.